This TCR beta chain was recovered during a study of T-cell reconstitution after alpha-beta-depleted transplantation in children. The TCRbeta library was prepared with unique molecular identifiers. One entry per CDR3 protein, called by TCRdb with MiXCR from the PCR reads. The sample contains some 640,000 distinct CDR3 sequences, around 16% of which appear only once. This CDR3 is built from 15 residues. Trimming removed 6 bases at V and 9 bases at J, with 21 bases between. V is TRBV12-3 or TRBV12-4 and J is TRBJ2-4; unclear D gene. Sequencing used PBMCs from the stem cell graft donor, obtained from the stem cell graft. This receptor was obtained from a human donor who donated a stem cell graft to a child with acute myeloid leukemia. DNA of the CDR3: TGTGCCAGCAGAACCTCCCGGTGGCCATTAACCATTCAGTACTTC. Amino acids: CASRTSRWPLTIQYF.